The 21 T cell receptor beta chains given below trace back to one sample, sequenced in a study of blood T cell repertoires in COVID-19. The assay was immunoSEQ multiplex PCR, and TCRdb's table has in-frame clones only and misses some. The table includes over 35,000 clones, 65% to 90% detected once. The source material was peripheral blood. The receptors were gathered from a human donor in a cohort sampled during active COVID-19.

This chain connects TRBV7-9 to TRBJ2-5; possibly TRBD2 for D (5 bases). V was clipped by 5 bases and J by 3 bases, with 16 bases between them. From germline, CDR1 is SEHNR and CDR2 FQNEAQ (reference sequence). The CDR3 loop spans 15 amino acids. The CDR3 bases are TGTGCCAGCAGCCCCGGGGTGCTGGAAAAAGAGACCCAGTACTTC. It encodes CASSPGVLEKETQYF.

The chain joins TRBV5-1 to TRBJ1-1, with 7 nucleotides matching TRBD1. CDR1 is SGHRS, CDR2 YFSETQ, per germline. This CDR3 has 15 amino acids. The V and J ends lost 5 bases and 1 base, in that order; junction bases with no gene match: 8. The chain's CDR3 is CASSVVGTENTEAFF. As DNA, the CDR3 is TGCGCCAGCAGTGTGGTGGGGACAGAGAACACTGAAGCTTTCTTT.

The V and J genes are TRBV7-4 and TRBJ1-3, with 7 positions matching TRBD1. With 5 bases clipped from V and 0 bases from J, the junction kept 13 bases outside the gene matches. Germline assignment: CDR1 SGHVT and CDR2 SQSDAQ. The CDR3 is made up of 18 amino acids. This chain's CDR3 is CASSTAGDSLYSGNTIYF. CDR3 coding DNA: TGTGCCAGCAGCACAGCAGGGGACAGTCTCTACTCTGGAAACACCATATATTTT.

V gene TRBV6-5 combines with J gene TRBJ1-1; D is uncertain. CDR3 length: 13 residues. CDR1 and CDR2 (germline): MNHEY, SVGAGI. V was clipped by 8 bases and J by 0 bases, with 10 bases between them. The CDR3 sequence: CASRQLVNTEAFF. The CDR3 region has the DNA TGTGCCAGCCGTCAGTTGGTGAACACTGAAGCTTTCTTT.

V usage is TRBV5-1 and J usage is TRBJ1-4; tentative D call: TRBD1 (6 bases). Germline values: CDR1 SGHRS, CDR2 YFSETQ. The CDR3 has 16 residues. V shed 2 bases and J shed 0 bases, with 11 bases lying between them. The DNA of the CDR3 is TGCGCCAGCAGCTTTGGACAGCCATCAACTAATGAAAAACTGTTTTTT. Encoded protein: CASSFGQPSTNEKLFF.

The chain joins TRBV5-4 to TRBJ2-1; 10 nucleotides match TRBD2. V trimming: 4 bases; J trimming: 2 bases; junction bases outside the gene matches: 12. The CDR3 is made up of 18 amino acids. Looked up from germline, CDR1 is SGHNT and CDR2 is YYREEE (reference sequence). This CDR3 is CASSHQSGGARPYNEQFF. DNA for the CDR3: TGTGCCAGCAGCCACCAGAGCGGGGGGGCTCGTCCCTACAATGAGCAGTTCTTC. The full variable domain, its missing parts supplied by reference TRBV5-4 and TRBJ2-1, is ETGVTQSPTHLIKTRGQQVTLRCSSQSGHNTVSWYQQALGQGPQFIFQYYREEENGRGNFPPRFSGLQFPNYSSELNVNALELDDSALYLCASSHQSGGARPYNEQFFGPGTRLTVL.

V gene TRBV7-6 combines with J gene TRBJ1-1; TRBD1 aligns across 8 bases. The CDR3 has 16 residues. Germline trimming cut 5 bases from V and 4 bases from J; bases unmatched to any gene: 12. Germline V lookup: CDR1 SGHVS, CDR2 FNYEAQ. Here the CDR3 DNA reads TGTGCCAGCAGCCTCATGACAGGGGCAGTGATCACTGAAGCTTTCTTT. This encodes CASSLMTGAVITEAFF. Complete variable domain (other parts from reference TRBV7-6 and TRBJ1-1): GAGVSQSPRYKVTKRGQDVALRCDPISGHVSLYWYRQALGQGPEFLTYFNYEAQQDKSGLPNDRFSAERPEGSISTLTIQRTEQRDSAMYRCASSLMTGAVITEAFFGQGTRLTVV.

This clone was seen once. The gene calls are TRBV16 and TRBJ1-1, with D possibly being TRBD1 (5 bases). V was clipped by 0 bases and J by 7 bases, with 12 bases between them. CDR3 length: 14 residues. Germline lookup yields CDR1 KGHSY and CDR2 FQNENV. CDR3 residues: CASSQSSRTSEAFF. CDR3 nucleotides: TGTGCCAGCAGCCAATCGTCCAGGACAAGTGAAGCTTTCTTT.

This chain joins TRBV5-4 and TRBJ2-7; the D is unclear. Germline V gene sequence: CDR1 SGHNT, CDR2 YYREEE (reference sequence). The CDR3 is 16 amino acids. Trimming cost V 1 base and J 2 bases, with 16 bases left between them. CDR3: CASSLWAANVPYEQYF. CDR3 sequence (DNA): TGTGCCAGCAGCTTGTGGGCAGCCAACGTACCCTACGAGCAGTACTTC.

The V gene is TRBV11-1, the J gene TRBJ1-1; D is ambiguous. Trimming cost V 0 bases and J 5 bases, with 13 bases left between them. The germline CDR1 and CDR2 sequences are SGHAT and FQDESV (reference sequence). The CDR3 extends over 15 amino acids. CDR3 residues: CASSLAGLSGTEAFF. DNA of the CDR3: TGTGCCAGCAGCTTAGCGGGCCTGTCGGGGACTGAAGCTTTCTTT.

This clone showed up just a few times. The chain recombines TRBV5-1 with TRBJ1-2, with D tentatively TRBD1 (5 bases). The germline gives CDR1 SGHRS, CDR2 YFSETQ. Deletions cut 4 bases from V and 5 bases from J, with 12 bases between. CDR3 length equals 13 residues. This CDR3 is CASSIGQQYGYTF. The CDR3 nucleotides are TGCGCCAGCAGCATAGGACAACAATATGGCTACACCTTC.

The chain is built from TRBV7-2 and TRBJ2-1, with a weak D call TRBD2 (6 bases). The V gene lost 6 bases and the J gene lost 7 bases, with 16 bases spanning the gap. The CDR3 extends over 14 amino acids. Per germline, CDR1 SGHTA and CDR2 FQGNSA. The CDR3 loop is CASSPNAGQNEQFF. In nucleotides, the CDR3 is TGTGCCAGCAGTCCTAACGCGGGGCAAAATGAGCAGTTCTTC. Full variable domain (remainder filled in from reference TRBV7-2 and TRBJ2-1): GAGVSQSPSNKVTEKGKDVELRCDPISGHTALYWYRQSLGQGLEFLIYFQGNSAPDKSGLPSDRFSAERTGGSVSTLTIQRTQQEDSAVYLCASSPNAGQNEQFFGPGTRLTVL.

As DNA, the CDR3 is TGTGCCAGCAGCAAAGTAAAGGGGAACGGGGAGCTGTTTTTT. Protein sequence: CASSKVKGNGELFF. The rearrangement uses TRBV21-1 and TRBJ2-2; the DNA was not used to check the table's D call, TRBD1. TRBV21-1 represents a pseudogene. CDR3 length: 14 residues.

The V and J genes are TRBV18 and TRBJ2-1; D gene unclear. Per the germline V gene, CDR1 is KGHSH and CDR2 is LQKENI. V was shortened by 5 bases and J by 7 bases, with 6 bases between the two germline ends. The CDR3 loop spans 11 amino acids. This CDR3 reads CASSSENEQFF. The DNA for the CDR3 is TGTGCCAGCTCATCGGAGAATGAGCAGTTCTTC.

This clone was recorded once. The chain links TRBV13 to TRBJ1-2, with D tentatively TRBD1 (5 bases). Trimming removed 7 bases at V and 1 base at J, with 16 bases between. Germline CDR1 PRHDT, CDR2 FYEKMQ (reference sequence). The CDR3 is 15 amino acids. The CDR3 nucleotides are TGTGCCAGCACCCTATACGGCAGGGTTAACTATGGCTACACCTTC. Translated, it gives CASTLYGRVNYGYTF.

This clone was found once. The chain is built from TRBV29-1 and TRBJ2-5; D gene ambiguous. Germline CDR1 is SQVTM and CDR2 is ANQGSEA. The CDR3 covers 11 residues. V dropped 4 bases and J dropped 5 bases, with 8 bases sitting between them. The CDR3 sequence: CSVGSRETQYF. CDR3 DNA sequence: TGCAGCGTTGGCTCGCGGGAGACCCAGTACTTC.

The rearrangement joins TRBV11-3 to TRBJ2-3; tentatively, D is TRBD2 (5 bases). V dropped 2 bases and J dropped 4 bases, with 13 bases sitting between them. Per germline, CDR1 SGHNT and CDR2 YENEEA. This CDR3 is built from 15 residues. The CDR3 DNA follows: TGTGCCAGCAGCTTAACGAGGGAATTTGCAGATACGCAGTATTTT. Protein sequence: CASSLTREFADTQYF. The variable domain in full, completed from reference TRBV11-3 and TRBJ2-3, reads EAGVVQSPRYKIIEKKQPVAFWCNPISGHNTLYWYLQNLGQGPELLIRYENEEAVDDSQLPKDRFSAERLKGVDSTLKIQPAELGDSAVYLCASSLTREFADTQYFGPGTRLTVL.

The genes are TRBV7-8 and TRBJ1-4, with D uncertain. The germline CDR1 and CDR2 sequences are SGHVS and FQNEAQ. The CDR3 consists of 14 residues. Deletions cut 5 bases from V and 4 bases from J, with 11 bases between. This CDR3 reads CASSPDRVNEKLFF. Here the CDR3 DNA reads TGTGCCAGCAGCCCCGACCGGGTTAATGAAAAACTGTTTTTT.

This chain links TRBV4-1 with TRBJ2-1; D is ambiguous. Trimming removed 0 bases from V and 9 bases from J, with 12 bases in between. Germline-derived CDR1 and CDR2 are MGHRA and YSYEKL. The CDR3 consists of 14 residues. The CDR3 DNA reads TGCGCCAGCAGCCAAGATCTAGTTCGAAGTGAGCAGTTCTTC. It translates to CASSQDLVRSEQFF.

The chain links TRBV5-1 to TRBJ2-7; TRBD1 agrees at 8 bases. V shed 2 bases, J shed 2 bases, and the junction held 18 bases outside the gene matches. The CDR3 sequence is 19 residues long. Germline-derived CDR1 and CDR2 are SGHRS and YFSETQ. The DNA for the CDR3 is TGCGCCAGCAGCTTCGACCGGACAGGGACCTCGGATTTTACCTACGAGCAGTACTTC. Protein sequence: CASSFDRTGTSDFTYEQYF.

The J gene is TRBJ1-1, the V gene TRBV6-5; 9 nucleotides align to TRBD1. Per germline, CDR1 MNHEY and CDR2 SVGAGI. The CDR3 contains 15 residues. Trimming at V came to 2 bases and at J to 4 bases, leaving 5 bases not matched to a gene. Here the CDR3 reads CASSYGTGRSTEAFF. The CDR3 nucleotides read TGTGCCAGCAGTTACGGGACAGGGCGGAGCACTGAAGCTTTCTTT.